The clone carrying this T cell receptor beta chain was recorded many times. The CDR3 is 16 amino acids. Germline assignment: CDR1 WSHSY and CDR2 SAAADI. Trimming cost V 1 base and J 2 bases; bases outside gene matches: 5. The sample comes from a study of human T cells and chemical hapten exposure. For the study at large: 0.01% DPC was applied to the upper back in patch tests, which were read at 6 days.

Stated time point: patch test 3, about 24 weeks after DPC sensitization. Treatment of the sample: therapeutic diphenylcyclopropenone sensitization with weekly scalp DPC. As processed by the authors: Counts of TCRs in each sample centred on a median of about 95,000 and extended from about 20,000 to 690,000. MiXCR, run by TCRdb on the RACE reads, gives a single entry per CDR3 protein. TCRdb, rather than the study authors, made the V and J calls. The table lists tens of thousands of distinct CDR3 sequences, about 10% of them singletons. The sequence came from a woman between 50 and 59 years old with alopecia areata. Some clones in this sample may be carry-over from other donors' samples. Source: whole blood, taken in connection with sensitization to the hapten diphenylcyclopropenone (DPC). This chain joins TRBV10-2 and TRBJ2-1; 7 positions agree with TRBD2. The DNA of the CDR3 is TGCGCCAGCAGTGAGTTGGGCGGGAGCCCCTACAATGAGCAGTTCTTC. It yields the protein CASSELGGSPYNEQFF.